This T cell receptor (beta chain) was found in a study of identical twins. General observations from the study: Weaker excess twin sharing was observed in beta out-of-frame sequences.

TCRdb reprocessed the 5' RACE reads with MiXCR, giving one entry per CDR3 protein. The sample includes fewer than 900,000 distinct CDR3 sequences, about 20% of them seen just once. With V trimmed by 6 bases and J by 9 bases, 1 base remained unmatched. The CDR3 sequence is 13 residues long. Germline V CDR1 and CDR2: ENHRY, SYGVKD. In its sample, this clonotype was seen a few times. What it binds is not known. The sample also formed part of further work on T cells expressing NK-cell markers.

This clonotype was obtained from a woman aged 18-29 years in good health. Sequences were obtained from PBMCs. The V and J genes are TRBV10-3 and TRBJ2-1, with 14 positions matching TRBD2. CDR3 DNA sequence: TGTGCCATCAGGGGACTAGCGGGAGCTGAGCAGTTCTTC. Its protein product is CAIRGLAGAEQFF.